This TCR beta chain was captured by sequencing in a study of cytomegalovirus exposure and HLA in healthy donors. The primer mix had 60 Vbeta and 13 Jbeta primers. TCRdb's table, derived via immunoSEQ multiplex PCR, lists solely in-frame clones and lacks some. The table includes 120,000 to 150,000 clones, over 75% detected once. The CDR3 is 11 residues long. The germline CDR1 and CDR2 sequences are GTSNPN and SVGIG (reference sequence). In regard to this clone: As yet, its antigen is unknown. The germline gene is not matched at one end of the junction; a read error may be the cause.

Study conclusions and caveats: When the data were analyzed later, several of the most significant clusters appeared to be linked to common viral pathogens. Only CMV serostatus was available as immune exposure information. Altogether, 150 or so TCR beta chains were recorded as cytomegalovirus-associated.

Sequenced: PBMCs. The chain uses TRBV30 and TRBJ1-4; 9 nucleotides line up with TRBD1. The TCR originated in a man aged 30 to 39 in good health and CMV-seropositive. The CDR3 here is CAWSGDREVSF. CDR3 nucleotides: TGTGCCTGGAGCGGGGACAGGGAAGTCTCCTTT.